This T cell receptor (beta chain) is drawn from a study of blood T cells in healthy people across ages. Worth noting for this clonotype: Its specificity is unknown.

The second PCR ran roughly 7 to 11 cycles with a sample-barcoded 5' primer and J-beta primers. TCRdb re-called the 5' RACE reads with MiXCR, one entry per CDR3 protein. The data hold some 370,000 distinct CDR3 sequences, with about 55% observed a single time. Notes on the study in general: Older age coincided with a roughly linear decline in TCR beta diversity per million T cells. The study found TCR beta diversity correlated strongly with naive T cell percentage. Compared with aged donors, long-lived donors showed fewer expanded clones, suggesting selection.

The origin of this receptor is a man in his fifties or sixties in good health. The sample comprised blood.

CDR3 protein: CASSLRQGLNEQYF. The CDR3 coding sequence is TGTGCCAGCAGCTTGCGTCAGGGTTTGAACGAGCAGTACTTC. The chain has TRBV5-5 and TRBJ2-7, with D maybe TRBD1 (5 bases). The CDR3 spans 14 residues. The V and J ends lost 1 base and 5 bases respectively, with 13 bases between them. Per germline, CDR1 SGHKS and CDR2 YYEKEE (reference sequence). Filled out from reference TRBV5-5 and TRBJ2-7, the complete variable domain reads DAGVTQSPTHLIKTRGQQVTLRCSPISGHKSVSWYQQVLGQGPQFIFQYYEKEERGRGNFPDRFSARQFPNYSSELNVNALLLGDSALYLCASSLRQGLNEQYFGPGTRLTVT.